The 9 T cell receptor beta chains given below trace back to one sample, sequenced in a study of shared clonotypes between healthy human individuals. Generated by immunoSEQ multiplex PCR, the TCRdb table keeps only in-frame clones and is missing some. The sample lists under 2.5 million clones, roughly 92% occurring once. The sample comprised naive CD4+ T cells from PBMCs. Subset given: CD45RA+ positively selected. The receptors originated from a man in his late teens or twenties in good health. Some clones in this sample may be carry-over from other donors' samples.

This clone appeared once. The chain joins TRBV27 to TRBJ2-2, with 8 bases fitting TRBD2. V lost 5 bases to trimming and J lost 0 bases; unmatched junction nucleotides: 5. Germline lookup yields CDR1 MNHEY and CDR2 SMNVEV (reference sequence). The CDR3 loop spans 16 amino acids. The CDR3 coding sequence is TGTGCCAGCAGTGCGACTAGCGCTGCGAACACCGGGGAGCTGTTTTTT. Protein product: CASSATSAANTGELFF.

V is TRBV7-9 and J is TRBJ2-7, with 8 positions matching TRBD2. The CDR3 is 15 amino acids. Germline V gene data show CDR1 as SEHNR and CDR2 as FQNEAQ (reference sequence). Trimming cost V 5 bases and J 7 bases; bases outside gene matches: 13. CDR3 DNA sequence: TGTGCCAGCAGCCCCGGGACGGGAGGGACTCTGGAGCAGTACTTC. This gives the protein CASSPGTGGTLEQYF.

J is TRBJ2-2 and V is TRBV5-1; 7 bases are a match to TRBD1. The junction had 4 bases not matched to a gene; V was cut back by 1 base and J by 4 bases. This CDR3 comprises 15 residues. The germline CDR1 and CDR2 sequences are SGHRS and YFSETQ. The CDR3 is CASSLSQGITGELFF. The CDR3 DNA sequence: TGCGCCAGCAGCTTGTCACAGGGGATCACCGGGGAGCTGTTTTTT. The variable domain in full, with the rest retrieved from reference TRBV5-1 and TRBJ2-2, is KAGVTQTPRYLIKTRGQQVTLSCSPISGHRSVSWYQQTPGQGLQFLFEYFSETQRNKGNFPGRFSGRQFSNSRSEMNVSTLELGDSALYLCASSLSQGITGELFFGEGSRLTVL.

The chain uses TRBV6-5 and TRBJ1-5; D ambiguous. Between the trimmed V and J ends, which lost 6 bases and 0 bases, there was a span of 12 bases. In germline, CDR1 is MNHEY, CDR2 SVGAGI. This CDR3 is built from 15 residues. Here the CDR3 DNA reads TGTGCCAGCAGCCATCGACGGGCTAGCAATCAGCCCCAGCATTTT. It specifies CASSHRRASNQPQHF.

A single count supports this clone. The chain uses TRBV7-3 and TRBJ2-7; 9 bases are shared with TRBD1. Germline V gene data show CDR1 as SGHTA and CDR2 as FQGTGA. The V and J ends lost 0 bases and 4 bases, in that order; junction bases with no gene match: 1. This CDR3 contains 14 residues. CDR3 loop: CASSLTGQGYEQYF. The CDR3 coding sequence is TGTGCCAGCAGCTTAACGGGACAGGGTTACGAGCAGTACTTC.

CDR3 coding DNA: TGTGCCAGCAGCCCCACGACAGCCTCCTACGAGCAGTACTTC. Encoded protein: CASSPTTASYEQYF. The chain couples TRBV7-3 to TRBJ2-7, with TRBD1 as a possible D gene (5 bases). Trimming took 5 bases from V and 0 from J, leaving 11 bases between them. The CDR3 totals 14 residues. Per germline, CDR1 SGHTA and CDR2 FQGTGA. Full variable domain (remainder filled in from reference TRBV7-3 and TRBJ2-7): GAGVSQTPSNKVTEKGKYVELRCDPISGHTALYWYRQSLGQGPEFLIYFQGTGAADDSGLPNDRFFAVRPEGSVSTLKIQRTERGDSAVYLCASSPTTASYEQYFGPGTRLTVT.

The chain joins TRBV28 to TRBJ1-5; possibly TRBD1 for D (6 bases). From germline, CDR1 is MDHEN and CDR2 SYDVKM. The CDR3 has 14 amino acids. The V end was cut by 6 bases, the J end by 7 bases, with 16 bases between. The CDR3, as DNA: TGTGCCAGCAGACCCCCAGGGGTTGGACAGCCCCAGCATTTT. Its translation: CASRPPGVGQPQHF.

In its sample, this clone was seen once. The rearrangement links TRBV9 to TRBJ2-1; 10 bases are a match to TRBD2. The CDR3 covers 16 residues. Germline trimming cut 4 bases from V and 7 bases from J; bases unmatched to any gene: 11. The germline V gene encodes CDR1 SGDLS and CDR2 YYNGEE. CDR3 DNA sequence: TGTGCCAGCAGCATACGCAGCGGGAGGGCCTGGAATGAGCAGTTCTTC. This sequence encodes CASSIRSGRAWNEQFF.

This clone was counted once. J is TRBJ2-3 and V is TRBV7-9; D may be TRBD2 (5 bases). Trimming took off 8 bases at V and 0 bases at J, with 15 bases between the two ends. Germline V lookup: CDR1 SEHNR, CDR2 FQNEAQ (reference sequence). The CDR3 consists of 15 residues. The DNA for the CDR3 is TGTGCCAGCGGCCCTCTTCCGGGGAGCACAGATACGCAGTATTTT. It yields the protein CASGPLPGSTDTQYF.